This is a list of T cell receptor beta chains from one sample in a study of blood T cell repertoires in COVID-19. Sequencing was performed with immunoSEQ multiplex PCR; in TCRdb, only in-frame clones are kept and a portion is missing. The sample gives about 88,000 clones, around 90% of which show up once; around 10% is in the top ten. The specimen was peripheral blood. Every receptor here comes from an elderly man with acute or convalescent COVID-19. Each CDR3 is given with its conserved first and last residue. Fields, in order: V gene, J gene, CDR3 length, D gene, clone size, CDR3 protein, CDR3 DNA. The D gene is left open where the match is weak. Clone size is not always given. Where it is, it says once, few, many or a class for expanded clones.

v_gene: TRBV5-1
j_gene: TRBJ2-3
len: 13
d_gene: TRBD2
abundance: few
CDR3aa: CASSLWGGDTQYF
CDR3nt: TGCGCCAGCAGCTTGTGGGGGGGTGATACGCAGTATTTT

v_gene: TRBV11-2
j_gene: TRBJ2-3
len: 14
d_gene: TRBD2
abundance: few
CDR3aa: CASSQRGPTDTQYF
CDR3nt: TGTGCCAGCAGCCAGCGGGGGCCAACAGATACGCAGTATTTT

v_gene: TRBV2
j_gene: TRBJ1-1
len: 11
d_gene: NA
abundance: NA
CDR3aa: CADGGNTEAFF
CDR3nt: TGTGCCGACGGGGGGAACACTGAAGCTTTCTTT

v_gene: TRBV27
j_gene: TRBJ1-1
len: 12
d_gene: NA
abundance: once
CDR3aa: CASRTGPTEAFF
CDR3nt: TGTGCCAGCAGGACAGGCCCCACTGAAGCTTTCTTT

v_gene: TRBV7-9
j_gene: TRBJ2-3
len: 13
d_gene: NA
abundance: NA
CDR3aa: CASSARQAEAQYF
CDR3nt: TGTGCCAGCAGCGCCCGACAGGCTGAGGCGCAGTATTTT

v_gene: TRBV5-1
j_gene: TRBJ2-3
len: 14
d_gene: NA
abundance: NA
CDR3aa: CASSLQGTTDTQYF
CDR3nt: TGCGCCAGCAGCTTACAGGGTACCACAGATACGCAGTATTTT

v_gene: TRBV19
j_gene: TRBJ2-3
len: 16
d_gene: TRBD2
abundance: NA
CDR3aa: CASSSGLAGQTDTQYF
CDR3nt: TGTGCCAGTAGTTCCGGCCTAGCGGGGCAAACAGATACGCAGTATTTT

v_gene: TRBV19
j_gene: TRBJ1-1
len: 18
d_gene: TRBD1
abundance: NA
CDR3aa: CASSVFPGQGHLNTEAFF
CDR3nt: TGTGCCAGTAGTGTCTTCCCGGGACAGGGGCATTTGAACACTGAAGCTTTCTTT

v_gene: TRBV28
j_gene: TRBJ2-5
len: 15
d_gene: TRBD2
abundance: NA
CDR3aa: CASKTGTSETETQYF
CDR3nt: TGTGCCAGCAAGACCGGGACTAGCGAGACGGAGACCCAGTACTTC

v_gene: TRBV3-1/TRBV3-2
j_gene: TRBJ2-1
len: 14
d_gene: TRBD1
abundance: NA
CDR3aa: CASSRGTGQFEQFF
CDR3nt: TGTGCCAGCAGCCGCGGGACAGGGCAGTTTGAGCAGTTCTTC

v_gene: TRBV6-5
j_gene: TRBJ1-1
len: 15
d_gene: TRBD1
abundance: once
CDR3aa: CASRRTGGRNAEAFF
CDR3nt: TGTGCCAGCAGACGCACAGGGGGACGTAACGCTGAAGCTTTCTTT

v_gene: TRBV14
j_gene: TRBJ1-2
len: 15
d_gene: TRBD1
abundance: few
CDR3aa: CASSLRQGWNYGYTF
CDR3nt: TGTGCCAGCAGCCTAAGACAGGGTTGGAACTATGGCTACACCTTC

v_gene: TRBV11-2
j_gene: TRBJ2-1
len: 15
d_gene: TRBD2
abundance: NA
CDR3aa: CASSRGTSGNNEQFF
CDR3nt: TGTGCCAGCAGCCGCGGGACTAGCGGAAACAATGAGCAGTTCTTC

v_gene: TRBV6-2/TRBV6-3
j_gene: TRBJ1-5
len: 14
d_gene: NA
abundance: NA
CDR3aa: CASSYSEGTQPQHF
CDR3nt: TGTGCCAGCAGTTACTCGGAGGGGACCCAGCCCCAGCATTTT

v_gene: TRBV15
j_gene: TRBJ2-7
len: 15
d_gene: NA
abundance: once
CDR3aa: CATSRDGTIAYEQYF
CDR3nt: TGTGCCACCAGCAGAGACGGGACAATAGCTTACGAGCAGTACTTC

v_gene: TRBV10-2
j_gene: TRBJ2-7
len: 11
d_gene: TRBD1
abundance: NA
CDR3aa: CASGTGVEQYF
CDR3nt: TGCGCCAGCGGGACAGGGGTCGAGCAGTACTTC

v_gene: TRBV6-5
j_gene: TRBJ1-6
len: 15
d_gene: NA
abundance: NA
CDR3aa: CASSSRTVYNSPLHF
CDR3nt: TGTGCCAGCAGCTCAAGGACAGTTTATAATTCACCCCTCCACTTT

v_gene: TRBV12-3/TRBV12-4
j_gene: TRBJ2-7
len: 12
d_gene: NA
abundance: NA
CDR3aa: CASSFTGLEQYF
CDR3nt: TGTGCCAGCAGCTTTACAGGGCTCGAGCAGTACTTC

v_gene: TRBV25-1
j_gene: TRBJ1-1
len: 15
d_gene: NA
abundance: NA
CDR3aa: CASSERTSVNTEAFF
CDR3nt: TGTGCCAGCAGTGAACGAACCTCGGTGAACACTGAAGCTTTCTTT

v_gene: TRBV6-4
j_gene: TRBJ2-2
len: 18
d_gene: TRBD2
abundance: NA
CDR3aa: CASSRIDQRGLRTGELFF
CDR3nt: TGTGCCAGCAGCCGGATTGACCAGCGGGGTTTACGAACCGGGGAGCTGTTTTTT

v_gene: TRBV6-6
j_gene: TRBJ2-7
len: 17
d_gene: TRBD1
abundance: NA
CDR3aa: CASSPTGQGLYSYEQYF
CDR3nt: TGTGCCAGCAGTCCCACGGGACAGGGGCTTTACTCCTACGAGCAGTACTTC

v_gene: TRBV7-9
j_gene: TRBJ1-1
len: 15
d_gene: NA
abundance: NA
CDR3aa: CASSLLSRGGTEAFF
CDR3nt: TGTGCCAGCAGCTTACTGTCGAGGGGGGGCACTGAAGCTTTCTTT

v_gene: TRBV28
j_gene: TRBJ2-1
len: 16
d_gene: TRBD1
abundance: NA
CDR3aa: CASSLGGTGGWGEQFF
CDR3nt: TGTGCCAGCAGTTTAGGAGGCACAGGGGGCTGGGGTGAGCAGTTCTTC

v_gene: TRBV5-4
j_gene: TRBJ1-1
len: 14
d_gene: TRBD1
abundance: NA
CDR3aa: CASSAQGDGTEAFF
CDR3nt: TGTGCCAGCAGCGCCCAGGGGGATGGCACTGAAGCTTTCTTT

v_gene: TRBV5-6
j_gene: TRBJ1-1
len: 15
d_gene: TRBD1
abundance: NA
CDR3aa: CASSLDGQVRTEAFF
CDR3nt: TGTGCCAGCAGCTTGGATGGACAGGTCAGGACTGAAGCTTTCTTT

v_gene: TRBV4-2
j_gene: TRBJ2-2
len: 17
d_gene: TRBD2
abundance: NA
CDR3aa: CASSQRLAGANTGELFF
CDR3nt: TGTGCCAGCAGCCAGAGACTAGCGGGGGCGAACACCGGGGAGCTGTTTTTT

v_gene: TRBV15
j_gene: TRBJ2-1
len: 12
d_gene: NA
abundance: NA
CDR3aa: CATSRGGNEQFF
CDR3nt: TGTGCCACCAGCAGAGGAGGCAATGAGCAGTTCTTC

v_gene: TRBV11-2
j_gene: TRBJ2-5
len: 14
d_gene: NA
abundance: NA
CDR3aa: CASSSRQSQETQYF
CDR3nt: TGTGCCAGCAGCTCCCGACAGAGCCAAGAGACCCAGTACTTC

v_gene: TRBV28
j_gene: TRBJ1-5
len: 15
d_gene: NA
abundance: NA
CDR3aa: CASSQGGEGNQPQHF
CDR3nt: TGTGCCAGCAGCCAAGGGGGGGAGGGCAATCAGCCCCAGCATTTT

v_gene: TRBV29-1
j_gene: TRBJ1-1
len: 13
d_gene: NA
abundance: NA
CDR3aa: CSADPSMNTEAFF
CDR3nt: TGCAGCGCCGACCCTAGCATGAACACTGAAGCTTTCTTT

v_gene: TRBV15
j_gene: TRBJ1-6
len: 15
d_gene: NA
abundance: NA
CDR3aa: CATSSPTSSSSPLHF
CDR3nt: TGTGCCACCAGCAGCCCGACGTCATCTAGCTCACCCCTCCACTTT